This T cell receptor beta chain was sequenced in a study of blood T cell repertoires in COVID-19 (dated by TCRdb to 2020 to 2022). A note on the overall study: Samples covering the acute and convalescent phases of COVID-19 were provided by collaborators in the United States, Italy and Spain. The prospective study material was composed of cDNA or gDNA derived from T cells, B-cell-depleted T cells, or PBMCs. Deeply sampled blood TCRbeta repertoires from subjects exposed to, actively infected with, or recovered from COVID-19 were included in the dataset. The repertoires were released in a freely available public database meant as a resource for research on the immune response to SARS-CoV-2. Samples were obtained from the ongoing ImmuneRACE study (first 160 participants) and from 1,000 to 1,500 subjects provided by 6 global collaborators. Nearly every sample came with metadata listing a de-identified subject ID, COVID-19 status, age in years and sex. Where available, HLA class I and class II types were obtained from metadata supplied by the sample provider rather than from assay-based typing. What the study reported, not specific to this receptor: How much clinical and demographic metadata was included differed by source and by participant, and the metadata was provided uncurated.

Collaborating institutions collected whole blood in K2EDTA tubes following their own protocols. For TCRbeta analysis, collaborators shipped samples as frozen whole blood, isolated PBMCs, or DNA extracted from either of those sample types. The immunoSEQ Assay, a bias-controlled multiplex PCR, was used to amplify TCRbeta CDR3 regions from genomic DNA. Processing in the source paper ran as follows. The number of nucleated cells in each sample was estimated by amplification of reference gene primers within the assay. To quantify the absolute abundance of each unique TCRbeta CDR3 rearrangement, sequence reads were collapsed and filtered. For each sample, productive Simpson clonality was calculated by taking the square root of Simpson's diversity index across productive rearrangements. Sourced from immuneACCESS, this table was stored by TCRdb with only in-frame sequences that have V and J called. A share of the clones is absent; for the studies checked, an unresolved V gene accounts for under half, and the remainder has no known explanation. That table supplies the V and J calls and clone size; D and trimming were determined from the DNA. The sample has about 300,000 clones on record, about 82% of them singletons. The biggest ten clones account for 1.5% to 2% of the sample.

Notes on this clone: Its specific antigen is unknown. It has no much larger one-base neighbor in the sample; base qualities were not kept.

The sequenced sample was peripheral blood. The clonotype was recovered from a woman in her forties or fifties with acute or convalescent COVID-19.

The base sequence is TGTGCCAGTAGGGCAGGACAGGTTGGCTACACCTTC. Translated, it gives CASRAGQVGYTF. This chain is built from TRBV19 and TRBJ1-2, with 7 middle bases fitting TRBD1. Ends trimmed: V by 6 bases, J by 7 bases; bases unmatched to a gene: 5. The CDR3 starts with the cysteine, ends with the phenylalanine, and has 12 residues. The only DNA kept is the CDR3, 36 bases in frame from the first base. The germline V gene encodes CDR1 LNHDA and CDR2 SQIVND (reference sequence).